One sample yielded the 29 T cell receptor beta chains listed below, sequenced in a study of T cells after yellow fever vaccination. TCRdb recomputed calls from the 5' RACE reads with MiXCR, one row per CDR3 protein. The table shows 230,000 or so distinct CDR3 sequences, with 6.5% to 7.5% occurring only once. This material consisted of CD4+ T cells sorted from PBMCs, taken on the day of the yellow fever booster vaccination. The source is a man younger than 45 who received the YFV17D yellow fever vaccine.

The chain uses TRBV24-1 and TRBJ2-1; 7 bases are shared with TRBD2. CDR3 length: 17 residues. J lost 3 bases, V lost 2 bases, and 9 bases had no gene match. Per germline, CDR1 KGHDR and CDR2 SFDVKD. CDR3 coding DNA: TGTGCCACCAGTGATTCCCCCGGACTAGAAGGCTACAATGAGCAGTTCTTC. This codes for CATSDSPGLEGYNEQFF.

This clonotype was seen many times. This chain joins TRBV3-1 and TRBJ2-7; 9 bases are a match to TRBD2. From germline, CDR1 is LGHDT and CDR2 YNNKEL (reference sequence). CDR3 length equals 14 residues. Unmatched junction bases numbered 9, after V lost 7 bases and J lost 5 bases. CDR3 amino acids: CASKKTSGPHEQYF. For the CDR3, the DNA is TGTGCCAGCAAAAAGACTAGCGGACCTCACGAGCAGTACTTC.

This clonotype was counted a few times. The chain uses TRBV3-1 and TRBJ2-7; tentative D call: TRBD1 (5 bases). V was shortened by 0 bases and J by 1 base, with 13 bases between the two germline ends. The CDR3 has 16 residues. Looked up from germline, CDR1 is LGHDT and CDR2 is YNNKEL (reference sequence). The DNA of the CDR3 is TGTGCCAGCAGCCAAGAACCAGGGCTTAGTTCCTACGAGCAGTACTTC. This encodes CASSQEPGLSSYEQYF.

In this sample, this clonotype turned up many times. This chain links TRBV12-3 or TRBV12-4 with TRBJ2-7; TRBD1 might be the D (6 bases). V lost 5 bases and J lost 1, with 9 bases in between. This CDR3 spans 13 amino acids. The CDR3 bases are TGTGCCAGCAGTACAGGGTTGTCCTACGAGCAGTACTTC. This translates into CASSTGLSYEQYF.

This clonotype was seen more than once but under ten times. The genes are TRBV3-1 and TRBJ2-3; TRBD2 might be the D (5 bases). The V gene lost 4 bases and the J gene lost 6 bases, with 17 bases spanning the gap. CDR1 LGHDT and CDR2 YNNKEL come from the germline V gene (reference sequence). The CDR3 has 15 residues. CDR3: CASSRLGGGVDTQYF. The CDR3 DNA reads TGTGCCAGCAGCCGCCTAGGAGGCGGCGTTGATACGCAGTATTTT.

Many counts were recorded for this clonotype. The V call is TRBV4-3, the J call TRBJ1-4, with D possibly TRBD1 on 5 matching bases. V was pared by 0 bases and J by 8 bases, with 16 bases between. Per the germline V gene, CDR1 is LGHNA and CDR2 is YSLEER. The CDR3 is made up of 16 amino acids. This chain's CDR3 is CASSQEGSGTPEKLFF. The CDR3 nucleotides read TGCGCCAGCAGCCAAGAAGGGTCGGGGACGCCGGAAAAACTGTTTTTT.

The CDR3 loop reads CSATRDGHNEQFF. CDR3 nucleotides: TGCAGTGCTACCCGGGACGGGCACAATGAGCAGTTCTTC. J is TRBJ2-1 and V is TRBV20-1; D is possibly TRBD1 or TRBD2 (5 bases each). The germline gives CDR1 DFQATT, CDR2 SNEGSKA (reference sequence). The CDR3 covers 13 residues. The V and J ends lost 4 bases and 5 bases respectively, with 12 bases between them.

This clonotype was recorded many times. The chain joins TRBV28 to TRBJ2-3; TRBD2 matches 10 bases. J gave up 2 bases and V 5 bases, and 4 bases lay outside the gene matches. CDR3 length: 15 amino acids. The germline V gene encodes CDR1 MDHEN and CDR2 SYDVKM. Here the CDR3 reads CASSTLAGNTDTQYF. CDR3 sequence (DNA): TGTGCCAGCAGTACACTAGCGGGAAACACAGATACGCAGTATTTT.

This chain joins TRBV7-7 and TRBJ2-5; D remains unclear. In germline, CDR1 is SSHAT, CDR2 FNYEAQ (reference sequence). This CDR3 has 16 residues. CDR3 DNA: TGTGCTGGCAGCCCGACCACAGCCGGGCTCGGTGGGACCCAGTACTTC. This gives the protein CAGSPTTAGLGGTQYF.

This clonotype has more than one count but fewer than ten. This chain connects TRBV7-2 to TRBJ2-3; weak D call: TRBD2 (6 bases). Trimming pared 1 base from V and 5 bases from J, leaving 13 bases between. The CDR3 contains 15 residues. CDR1 SGHTA and CDR2 FQGNSA come from the germline V gene. CDR3 sequence: CASSLEFSGGDTQYF. In DNA, the CDR3 is TGTGCCAGCAGCTTAGAGTTTTCCGGGGGAGATACGCAGTATTTT.

The table lists this clonotype with a few counts. V gene TRBV3-1 combines with J gene TRBJ2-1; TRBD2 agrees at 12 bases. The CDR3 loop spans 17 amino acids. Germline values: CDR1 LGHDT, CDR2 YNNKEL (reference sequence). Losses at the gene ends were 1 base for V and 1 base for J; bases not matched to a gene: 2. The CDR3 DNA is TGTGCCAGCAGCCAAGGACTAGCGGGAGCGTCCTACAATGAGCAGTTCTTC. This translates into CASSQGLAGASYNEQFF.

This clonotype was counted only a few times. The chain recombines TRBV20-1 with TRBJ2-5; D is possibly TRBD2 (7 bases). V lost 0 bases and J lost 4, with 12 bases in between. Germline CDR1 DFQATT, CDR2 SNEGSKA (reference sequence). The length of the CDR3 is 14 residues. CDR3 loop: CSARDQGRGETQYF. The DNA for the CDR3 is TGCAGTGCTAGAGATCAGGGGAGGGGAGAGACCCAGTACTTC.

This chain joins TRBV20-1 and TRBJ2-1, with D perhaps matching TRBD2 (6 bases). The V gene's germline CDR1 is DFQATT and CDR2 SNEGSKA (reference sequence). This CDR3 contains 14 residues. The V end was cut by 6 bases, the J end by 0 bases, with 12 bases between. The CDR3 sequence: CSALADSSYNEQFF. The CDR3 DNA reads TGCAGTGCCTTAGCGGATAGCTCCTACAATGAGCAGTTCTTC.

This clonotype has ten or more counts. The chain combines TRBV18 with TRBJ2-7; the D gene is possibly TRBD1 (6 bases). Between the trimmed V and J ends, which lost 2 bases and 0 bases, there was a span of 11 bases. Germline V gives CDR1 KGHSH, CDR2 LQKENI. The CDR3 consists of 15 residues. CDR3 sequence: CASSPGQSSSYEQYF. CDR3 bases: TGTGCCAGCTCACCAGGACAGAGTAGCTCCTACGAGCAGTACTTC.

The chain links TRBV5-4 to TRBJ2-7; D is possibly TRBD1 or TRBD2 (5 bases each). The CDR3 contains 15 residues. The ends were cut back, 4 bases at V and 6 bases at J, with 20 bases in the middle. Germline V gene data show CDR1 as SGHNT and CDR2 as YYREEE (reference sequence). The CDR3 nucleotides are TGTGCCAGCAGCGCGGACACGCCGCGTGGGACCGAGCAGTACTTC. Its translation: CASSADTPRGTEQYF.

This clonotype has a count of ten or more. The genes are TRBV10-1 and TRBJ2-3, with TRBD1 matching over 10 bases. The length of the CDR3 is 15 residues. The V and J ends lost 0 bases and 4 bases, in that order; junction bases with no gene match: 1. CDR1 and CDR2 from the germline V gene are WNHNN and SYGVQD (reference sequence). The CDR3 sequence: CASSESGTGADTQYF. CDR3 nucleotides: TGCGCCAGCAGTGAGTCCGGGACAGGGGCAGATACGCAGTATTTT.

This clonotype was picked up many times. The CDR3 reads CASSVGLAGGETQYF. CDR3 DNA sequence: TGTGCCAGCAGCGTAGGACTAGCGGGAGGGGAGACCCAGTACTTC. V is TRBV9 and J is TRBJ2-5; 14 bases map to TRBD2. J lost 5 bases, V lost 0 bases, and 0 bases had no gene match. The germline CDR1 and CDR2 sequences are SGDLS and YYNGEE. This CDR3 has 15 residues.

The table lists this clonotype with a few counts. The chain has TRBV25-1 and TRBJ2-1, with 7 bases identical to TRBD2. The trim removed 5 bases at V and 3 bases at J, leaving 7 bases unmatched. CDR1 is MGHDK and CDR2 is SYGVNS in the germline V gene. CDR3 length: 15 amino acids. DNA of the CDR3: TGTGCCAGCAGTCAAAGCGGGACCTACTACAATGAGCAGTTCTTC. Translating it yields CASSQSGTYYNEQFF.

The chain carries TRBV7-6 and TRBJ2-1; TRBD2 might be the D (6 bases). Germline V lookup: CDR1 SGHVS, CDR2 FNYEAQ. V was cut by 1 base and J by 4 bases, with 11 bases left in between. This CDR3 comprises 15 residues. CDR3 DNA sequence: TGTGCCAGCAGCTTAGATGGGAGGTCTTACAATGAGCAGTTCTTC. It codes for CASSLDGRSYNEQFF.

In this sample, this clonotype turned up a few times. The rearrangement joins TRBV20-1 to TRBJ2-3; D remains ambiguous. V lost 3 bases and J 0 bases, leaving 10 bases between the germline ends. Germline CDR1 is DFQATT and CDR2 is SNEGSKA (reference sequence). CDR3 length equals 14 residues. The CDR3 loop reads CSASGITSTDTQYF. The CDR3 bases are TGCAGTGCTAGTGGCATCACTAGCACAGATACGCAGTATTTT.

The V and J genes are TRBV4-3 and TRBJ2-6; 7 nucleotides align to TRBD2. Germline V CDR1 and CDR2: LGHNA, YSLEER. The CDR3 is 18 amino acids. Trimming took 1 base from V and 0 from J; bases not matched to a gene: 6. The CDR3 nucleotides are TGCGCCAGCAGCCAAGGGGCCAGCGGGGTCTCTGGGGCCAACGTCCTGACTTTC. Protein: CASSQGASGVSGANVLTF.

This clonotype has a count of ten or more. The chain is built from TRBV19 and TRBJ2-4, with TRBD1 matching over 9 bases. Unmatched junction bases numbered 6, after V lost 8 bases and J lost 7 bases. The CDR3 sequence is 13 residues long. Germline V gene lookup returns CDR1 LNHDA and CDR2 SQIVND (reference sequence). The CDR3 is CASSDRGGNIQYF. CDR3 coding DNA: TGTGCCAGTTCGGACAGGGGAGGGAACATTCAGTACTTC.

This clonotype was found many times. The chain has TRBV5-1 and TRBJ2-1, with 7 bases that match TRBD2. The CDR3 is 13 residues long. Trimming took 0 bases from V and 9 from J; bases not matched to a gene: 3. Germline CDR1 is SGHRS and CDR2 is YFSETQ. CDR3 amino acids: CASSLEASGEQFF. CDR3 bases: TGCGCCAGCAGCTTGGAGGCTAGCGGTGAGCAGTTCTTC.

This clonotype was counted many times. The V and J genes are TRBV7-6 and TRBJ2-5, with no clear D. Germline V CDR1 and CDR2: SGHVS, FNYEAQ. V shed 1 base and J shed 0 bases, with 12 bases lying between them. The CDR3 covers 16 residues. CDR3 sequence (DNA): TGTGCCAGCAGCTTAGGGGCAGGCCGGGACCAAGAGACCCAGTACTTC. Amino acid sequence: CASSLGAGRDQETQYF.

V gene TRBV7-2 combines with J gene TRBJ2-1; TRBD2 matches at 9 bases. V trimming: 7 bases; J trimming: 2 bases; junction bases outside the gene matches: 6. From germline, CDR1 is SGHTA and CDR2 FQGNSA. CDR3 length: 15 amino acids. The CDR3: CASIPTSGTYNEQFF. The DNA of the CDR3 is TGTGCCAGCATCCCGACTAGCGGAACCTACAATGAGCAGTTCTTC. Full variable domain (remainder filled in from reference TRBV7-2 and TRBJ2-1): GAGVSQSPSNKVTEKGKDVELRCDPISGHTALYWYRQSLGQGLEFLIYFQGNSAPDKSGLPSDRFSAERTGGSVSTLTIQRTQQEDSAVYLCASIPTSGTYNEQFFGPGTRLTVL.

This sequence joins TRBV19 and TRBJ1-1, with D tentatively TRBD1 (5 bases). Germline values: CDR1 LNHDA, CDR2 SQIVND (reference sequence). V was cut by 10 bases and J by 5 bases, with 20 bases left in between. The CDR3 runs 14 residues. DNA for the CDR3: TGTGCCACCCGCCTACTTCCAACAGGAACTGAAGCTTTCTTT. It yields the protein CATRLLPTGTEAFF.

V and J are TRBV7-2 and TRBJ2-3, with TRBD2 identical over 9 bases. The length of the CDR3 is 16 residues. V gave up 5 bases and J gave up 0 bases; unmatched junction bases: 6. Germline-derived CDR1 and CDR2 are SGHTA and FQGNSA. The CDR3 here is CASSTGLASSTDTQYF. CDR3 bases: TGTGCCAGCAGCACGGGACTAGCTTCAAGCACAGATACGCAGTATTTT.

This sequence joins TRBV6-2 or TRBV6-3 and TRBJ2-7; 8 positions agree with TRBD2. Unmatched junction bases numbered 11, after V lost 7 bases and J lost 3 bases. The CDR3 runs to 15 residues. Germline loops: CDR1 MNHEY, CDR2 SVGEGT. This chain's CDR3 is CASTDRGGAGYEQYF. The CDR3 DNA reads TGTGCCAGCACCGACCGGGGGGGCGCAGGCTACGAGCAGTACTTC.

This clonotype was seen a few times. The genes are TRBV7-2 and TRBJ2-5; TRBD2 matches 9 bases. Germline V CDR1 and CDR2: SGHTA, FQGNSA. Trimming cost V 3 bases and J 7 bases; bases outside gene matches: 6. The CDR3 consists of 14 residues. CDR3 amino acids: CASSLQTSGGTQYF. For the CDR3, the DNA is TGTGCCAGCAGCTTGCAGACTAGCGGTGGGACCCAGTACTTC. The full variable domain, rest sourced from reference TRBV7-2 and TRBJ2-5, is GAGVSQSPSNKVTEKGKDVELRCDPISGHTALYWYRQSLGQGLEFLIYFQGNSAPDKSGLPSDRFSAERTGGSVSTLTIQRTQQEDSAVYLCASSLQTSGGTQYFGPGTRLLVL.